This T cell receptor (beta chain) was observed in a study of blood T cell repertoires in COVID-19. Study-wide background: The United States, Italy and Spain were the sources of the acute and convalescent COVID-19 samples. PBMCs, B-cell-depleted T cells, or T cells were the source of the cDNA or gDNA that made up the material.

Germline CDR1 reads SGHTA; CDR2 reads FQGTGA. The CDR3 is 14 amino acids. The ends were cut back, 5 bases at V and 5 bases at J, with 14 bases in the middle. Method: immunoSEQ multiplex PCR; TCRdb's copy keeps in-frame clones and lacks some. The sample has roughly 380,000 clones, roughly nine tenths seen once; the top ten hold 3% to 4%. This receptor was identified in a woman in her sixties or seventies with COVID-19, enrolled during active disease. The sequencing input was peripheral blood. The rearrangement uses TRBV7-3 and TRBJ2-3; D is perhaps TRBD2 (6 bases). The DNA for the CDR3 is TGTGCCAGCAGCCGCAAGGGTAGCGGAGATACGCAGTATTTT. Residues: CASSRKGSGDTQYF.